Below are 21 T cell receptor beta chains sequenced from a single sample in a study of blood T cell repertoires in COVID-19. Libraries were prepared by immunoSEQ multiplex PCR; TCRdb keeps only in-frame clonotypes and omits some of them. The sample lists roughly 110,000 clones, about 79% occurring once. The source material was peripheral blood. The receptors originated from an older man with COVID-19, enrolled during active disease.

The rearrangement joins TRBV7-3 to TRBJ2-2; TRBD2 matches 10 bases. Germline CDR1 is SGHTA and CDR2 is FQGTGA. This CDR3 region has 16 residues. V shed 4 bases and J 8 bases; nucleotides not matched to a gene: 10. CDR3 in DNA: TGTGCCAGCAGCTCCCAGAGCGGGAGGGCCTCTGGGGAGCTGTTTTTT. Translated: CASSSQSGRASGELFF.

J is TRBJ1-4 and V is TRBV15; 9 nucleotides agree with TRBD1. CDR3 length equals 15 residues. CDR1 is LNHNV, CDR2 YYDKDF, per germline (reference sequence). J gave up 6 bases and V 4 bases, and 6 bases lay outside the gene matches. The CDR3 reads CATSTGTGRDEKLFF. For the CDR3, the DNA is TGTGCCACCAGCACCGGGACAGGGCGAGATGAAAAACTGTTTTTT.

Written as DNA, the CDR3 is TGTGCCAGCAGCTTAGAGTACTGGACTAGCGGAAGCACAGATACGCAGTATTTT. Residues: CASSLEYWTSGSTDTQYF. The chain employs TRBV7-8 and TRBJ2-3, with 10 bases fitting TRBD2. Per germline, CDR1 SGHVS and CDR2 FQNEAQ. The length of the CDR3 is 18 residues. V shed 1 base and J 0 bases; nucleotides not matched to a gene: 7.

The CDR3 coding sequence is TGCAGCGCCTCGGGACAGGGCTACGAGCAGTACTTC. Protein: CSASGQGYEQYF. The gene calls are TRBV29-1 and TRBJ2-7, with 9 nucleotides matching TRBD1. The CDR3 spans 12 residues. The ends lost 7 bases at V and 3 bases at J; junction bases unmatched: 4. CDR1 and CDR2 (germline): SQVTM, ANQGSEA.

The CDR3 sequence is CASSLNAGNTIYF. CDR3 DNA sequence: TGTGCCAGCAGCCTAAATGCTGGAAACACCATATATTTT. This chain joins TRBV3-1 (or the pseudogene TRBV3-2) and TRBJ1-3; D uncertain. V was shortened by 4 bases and J by 2 bases, with 6 bases between the two germline ends. Looked up from germline, CDR1 is LGHDT and CDR2 is YNNKEL (reference sequence). There are 13 residues in the CDR3.

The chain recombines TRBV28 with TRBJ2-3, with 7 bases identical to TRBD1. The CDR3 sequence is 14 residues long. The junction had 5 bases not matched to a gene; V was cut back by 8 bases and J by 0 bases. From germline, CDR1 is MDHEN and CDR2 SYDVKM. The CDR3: CASCRDSSTDTQYF. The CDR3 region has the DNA TGTGCCAGCTGCCGGGACAGTAGCACAGATACGCAGTATTTT. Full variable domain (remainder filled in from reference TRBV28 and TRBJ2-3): DVKVTQSSRYLVKRTGEKVFLECVQDMDHENMFWYRQDPGLGLRLIYFSYDVKMKEKGDIPEGYSVSREKKERFSLILESASTNQTSMYLCASCRDSSTDTQYFGPGTRLTVL.

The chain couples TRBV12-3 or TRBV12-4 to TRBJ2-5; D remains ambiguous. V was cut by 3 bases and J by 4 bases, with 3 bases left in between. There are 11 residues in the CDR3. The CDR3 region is CASSLRETQYF. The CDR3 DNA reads TGTGCCAGCAGTTTGAGAGAGACCCAGTACTTC.

The CDR3 loop is CASSQERGQGYTF. CDR3 coding DNA: TGCGCCAGCAGCCAAGAGAGGGGGCAAGGCTACACCTTC. The gene calls are TRBV4-3 and TRBJ1-2, with TRBD1 identical over 7 bases. CDR1 and CDR2 (germline): LGHNA, YSLEER. V gave up 0 bases and J gave up 8 bases; unmatched junction bases: 3. The CDR3 has 13 residues.

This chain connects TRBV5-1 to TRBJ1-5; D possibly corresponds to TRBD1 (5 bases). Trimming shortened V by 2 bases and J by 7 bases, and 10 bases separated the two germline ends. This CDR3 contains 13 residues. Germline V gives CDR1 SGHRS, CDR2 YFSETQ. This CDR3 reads CASSFGGPQPQHF. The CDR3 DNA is TGCGCCAGCAGCTTCGGGGGTCCCCAGCCCCAGCATTTT.

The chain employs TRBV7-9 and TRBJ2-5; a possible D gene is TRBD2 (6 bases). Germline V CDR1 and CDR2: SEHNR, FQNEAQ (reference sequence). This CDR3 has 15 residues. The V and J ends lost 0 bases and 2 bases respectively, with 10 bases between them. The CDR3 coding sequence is TGTGCCAGCAGCTTAGCTTCGGGGAGGCAAGAGACCCAGTACTTC. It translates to CASSLASGRQETQYF.

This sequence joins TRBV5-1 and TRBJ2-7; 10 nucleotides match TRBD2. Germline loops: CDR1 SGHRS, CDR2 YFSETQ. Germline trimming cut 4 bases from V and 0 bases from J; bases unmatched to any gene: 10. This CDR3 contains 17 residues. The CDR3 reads CASSNPTSGWLSYEQYF. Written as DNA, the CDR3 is TGCGCCAGCAGCAACCCGACTAGCGGGTGGCTCTCCTACGAGCAGTACTTC.

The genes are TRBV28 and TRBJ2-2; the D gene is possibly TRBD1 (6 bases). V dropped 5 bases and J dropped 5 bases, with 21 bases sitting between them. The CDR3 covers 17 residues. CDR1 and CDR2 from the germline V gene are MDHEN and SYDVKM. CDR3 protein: CASSDPSGVHFTGELFF. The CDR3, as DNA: TGTGCCAGCAGTGACCCCTCAGGGGTTCATTTTACCGGGGAGCTGTTTTTT.

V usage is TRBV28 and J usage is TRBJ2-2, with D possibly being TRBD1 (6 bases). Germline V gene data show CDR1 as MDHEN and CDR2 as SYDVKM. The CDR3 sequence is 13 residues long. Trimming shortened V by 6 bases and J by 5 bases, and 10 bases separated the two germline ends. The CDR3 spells CASRYTGTGELFF. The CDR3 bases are TGTGCCAGCAGATATACAGGGACCGGGGAGCTGTTTTTT.

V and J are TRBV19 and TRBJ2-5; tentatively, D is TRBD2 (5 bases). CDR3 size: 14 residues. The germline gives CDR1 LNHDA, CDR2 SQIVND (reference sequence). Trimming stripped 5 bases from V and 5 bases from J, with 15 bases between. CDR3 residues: CASSFGSLWETQYF. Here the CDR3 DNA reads TGTGCCAGTAGTTTTGGGAGCCTATGGGAGACCCAGTACTTC.

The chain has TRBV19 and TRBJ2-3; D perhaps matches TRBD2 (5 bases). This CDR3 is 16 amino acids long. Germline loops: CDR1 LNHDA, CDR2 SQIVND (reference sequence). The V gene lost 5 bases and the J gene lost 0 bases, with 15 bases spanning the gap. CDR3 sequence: CASSLLPGISTDTQYF. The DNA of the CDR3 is TGTGCCAGTAGTCTCCTCCCGGGGATTAGCACAGATACGCAGTATTTT.

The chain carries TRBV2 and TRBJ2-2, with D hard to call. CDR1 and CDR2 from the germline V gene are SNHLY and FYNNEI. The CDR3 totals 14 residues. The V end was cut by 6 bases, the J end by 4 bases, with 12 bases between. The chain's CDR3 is CASSGSQSTGELFF. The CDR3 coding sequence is TGTGCCAGCAGCGGGTCTCAGAGCACCGGGGAGCTGTTTTTT.

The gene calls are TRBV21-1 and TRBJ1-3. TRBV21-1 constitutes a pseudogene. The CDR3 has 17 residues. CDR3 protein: CASSPPKGPGSGNTIYF. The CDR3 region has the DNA TGTGCCAGCAGCCCGCCTAAAGGGCCGGGGTCTGGAAACACCATATATTTT.

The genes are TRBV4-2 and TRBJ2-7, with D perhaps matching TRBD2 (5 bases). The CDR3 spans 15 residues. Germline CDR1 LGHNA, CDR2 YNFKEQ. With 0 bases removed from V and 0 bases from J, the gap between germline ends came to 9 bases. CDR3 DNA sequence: TGTGCCAGCAGCCAAGATCCGGGATACTCCTACGAGCAGTACTTC. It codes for CASSQDPGYSYEQYF.

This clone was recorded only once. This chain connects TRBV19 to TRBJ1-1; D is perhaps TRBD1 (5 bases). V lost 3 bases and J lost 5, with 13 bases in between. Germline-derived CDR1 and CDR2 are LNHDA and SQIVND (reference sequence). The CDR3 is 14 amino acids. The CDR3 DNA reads TGTGCCAGTAGTATGTGGGGGGTCGGGACTGAAGCTTTCTTT. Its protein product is CASSMWGVGTEAFF.

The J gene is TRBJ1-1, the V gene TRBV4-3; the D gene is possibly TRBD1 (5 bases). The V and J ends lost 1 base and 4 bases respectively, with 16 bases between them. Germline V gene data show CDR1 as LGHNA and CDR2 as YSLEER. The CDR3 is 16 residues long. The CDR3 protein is CASSQAGAREVTEAFF. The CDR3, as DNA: TGCGCCAGCAGCCAAGCTGGGGCCAGGGAAGTCACTGAAGCTTTCTTT.

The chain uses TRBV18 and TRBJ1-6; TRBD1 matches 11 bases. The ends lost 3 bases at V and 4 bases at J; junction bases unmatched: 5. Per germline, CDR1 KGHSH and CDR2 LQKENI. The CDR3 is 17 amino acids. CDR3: CASSPSGTGGYNSPLHF. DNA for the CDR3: TGTGCCAGCTCACCGTCCGGGACAGGGGGTTATAATTCACCCCTCCACTTT. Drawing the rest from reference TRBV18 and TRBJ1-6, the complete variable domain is NAGVMQNPRHLVRRRGQEARLRCSPMKGHSHVYWYRQLPEEGLKFMVYLQKENIIDESGMPKERFSAEFPKEGPSILRIQQVVRGDSAAYFCASSPSGTGGYNSPLHFGNGTRLTVT.